This TCR beta chain was profiled in a study of blood T cell repertoires in COVID-19. Study context: Donors in the United States, Italy and Spain gave samples during acute or convalescent COVID-19. The cDNA or gDNA used as material had been derived from T cells, B-cell-depleted T cells, or PBMCs.

Authors' processing steps: Estimates of nucleated cell counts were drawn from the amplification of reference gene primers. Some clones are missing from TCRdb's copy, which holds only in-frame ones; the method was immunoSEQ multiplex PCR. That table is the source of V, J and clone size, and D and trimming were worked out from the DNA. The sample shows more than 55,000 clones, approximately 79% of them seen only once. The sequencing sample was made of peripheral blood. The sequence came from a man between 60 and 75 years old with acute or convalescent COVID-19.

In DNA form, the CDR3 reads TGTGCCAGCAGCTTAGCCTACAGGGGGCGCGACTATGGCTACACCTTC. Protein product: CASSLAYRGRDYGYTF. The chain joins TRBV7-2 to TRBJ1-2; TRBD1 matches 9 bases. Germline CDR1 SGHTA, CDR2 FQGNSA. The CDR3 consists of 16 residues. V was pared by 0 bases and J by 3 bases, with 5 bases of the junction left unmatched. Together with reference TRBV7-2 and TRBJ1-2, the CDR3 gives the full variable domain: GAGVSQSPSNKVTEKGKDVELRCDPISGHTALYWYRQSLGQGLEFLIYFQGNSAPDKSGLPSDRFSAERTGGSVSTLTIQRTQQEDSAVYLCASSLAYRGRDYGYTFGSGTRLTVV.